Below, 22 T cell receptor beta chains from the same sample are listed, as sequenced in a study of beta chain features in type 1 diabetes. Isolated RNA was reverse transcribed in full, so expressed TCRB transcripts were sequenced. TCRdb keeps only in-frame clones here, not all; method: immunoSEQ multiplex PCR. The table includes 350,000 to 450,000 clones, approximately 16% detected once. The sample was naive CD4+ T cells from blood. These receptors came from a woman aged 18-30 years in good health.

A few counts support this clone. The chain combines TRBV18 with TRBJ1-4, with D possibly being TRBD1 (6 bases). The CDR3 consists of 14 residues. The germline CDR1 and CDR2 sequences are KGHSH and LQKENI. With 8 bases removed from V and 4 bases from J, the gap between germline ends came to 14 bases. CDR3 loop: CASAQQGFNEKLFF. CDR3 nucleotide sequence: TGTGCCAGCGCGCAACAGGGATTTAATGAAAAACTGTTTTTT.

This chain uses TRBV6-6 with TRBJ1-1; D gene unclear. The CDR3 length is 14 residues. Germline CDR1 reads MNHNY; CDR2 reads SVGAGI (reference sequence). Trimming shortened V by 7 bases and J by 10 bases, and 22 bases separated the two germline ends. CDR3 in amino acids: CASTRIVLGVAAFF. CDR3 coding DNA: TGTGCCAGCACCCGAATCGTTTTAGGAGTCGCAGCTTTCTTT.

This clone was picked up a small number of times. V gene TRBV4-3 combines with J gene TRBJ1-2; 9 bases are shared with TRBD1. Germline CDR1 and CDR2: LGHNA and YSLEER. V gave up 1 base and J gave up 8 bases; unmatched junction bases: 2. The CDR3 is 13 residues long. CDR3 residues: CASSQVGQGGYTF. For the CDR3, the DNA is TGCGCCAGCAGCCAAGTGGGACAGGGAGGCTACACCTTC.

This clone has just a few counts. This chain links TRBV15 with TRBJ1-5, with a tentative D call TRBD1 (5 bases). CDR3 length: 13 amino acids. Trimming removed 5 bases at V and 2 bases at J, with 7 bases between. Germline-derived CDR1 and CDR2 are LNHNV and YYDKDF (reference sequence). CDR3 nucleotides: TGTGCCACCAGCCGCAGGGGCAATCAGCCCCAGCATTTT. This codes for CATSRRGNQPQHF. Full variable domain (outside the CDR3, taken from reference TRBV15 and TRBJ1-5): DAMVIQNPRYQVTQFGKPVTLSCSQTLNHNVMYWYQQKSSQAPKLLFHYYDKDFNNEADTPDNFQSRRPNTSFCFLDIRSPGLGDTAMYLCATSRRGNQPQHFGDGTRLSIL.

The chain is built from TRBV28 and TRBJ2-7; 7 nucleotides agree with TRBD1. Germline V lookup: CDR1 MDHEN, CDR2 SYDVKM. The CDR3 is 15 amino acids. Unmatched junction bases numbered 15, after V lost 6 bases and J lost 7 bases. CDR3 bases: TGTGCCAGCAGCGTCGACAGGGCCAACCGACGGGAGCAGTACTTC. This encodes CASSVDRANRREQYF.

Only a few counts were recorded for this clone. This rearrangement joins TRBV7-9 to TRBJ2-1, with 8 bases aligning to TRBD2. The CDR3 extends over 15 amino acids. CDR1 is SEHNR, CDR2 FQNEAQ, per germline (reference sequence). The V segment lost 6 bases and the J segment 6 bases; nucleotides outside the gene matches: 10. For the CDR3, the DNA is TGTGCCAGCAGTTCACAGGGCGGGGGGCCCAATGAGCAGTTCTTC. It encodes CASSSQGGGPNEQFF.

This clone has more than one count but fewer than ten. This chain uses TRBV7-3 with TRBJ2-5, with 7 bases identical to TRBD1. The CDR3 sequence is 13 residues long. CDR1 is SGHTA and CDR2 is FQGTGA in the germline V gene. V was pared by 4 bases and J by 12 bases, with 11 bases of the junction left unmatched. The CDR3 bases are TGTGCCAGCAGCTGGGATTCAAGGGGGCATAAGTACTTC. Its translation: CASSWDSRGHKYF.

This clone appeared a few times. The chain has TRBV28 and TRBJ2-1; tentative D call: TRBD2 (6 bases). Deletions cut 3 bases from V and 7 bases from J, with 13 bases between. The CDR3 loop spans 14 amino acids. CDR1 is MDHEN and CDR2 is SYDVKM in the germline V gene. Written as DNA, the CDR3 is TGTGCCAGCAGTTTTAGCGGCGGGATTAATGAGCAGTTCTTC. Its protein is CASSFSGGINEQFF.

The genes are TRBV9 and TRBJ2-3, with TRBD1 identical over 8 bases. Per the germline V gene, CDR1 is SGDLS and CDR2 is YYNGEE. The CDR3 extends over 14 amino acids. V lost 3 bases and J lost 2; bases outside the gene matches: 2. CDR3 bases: TGTGCCAGCAGCGCGACAGGGGACACAGATACGCAGTATTTT. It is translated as CASSATGDTDTQYF.

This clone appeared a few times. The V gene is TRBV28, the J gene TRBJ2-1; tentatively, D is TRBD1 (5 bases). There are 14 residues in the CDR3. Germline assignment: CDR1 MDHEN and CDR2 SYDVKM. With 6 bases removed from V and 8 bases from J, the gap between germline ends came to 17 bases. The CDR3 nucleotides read TGTGCCAGCAGAGAAGGGGCGACAATGGATGAGCAGTTCTTC. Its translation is CASREGATMDEQFF.

Here the CDR3 reads CASSQGRLAGGNQETQYF. CDR3 bases: TGCGCCAGCAGCCAAGGAAGACTAGCGGGAGGGAATCAAGAGACCCAGTACTTC. The V and J genes are TRBV4-1 and TRBJ2-5; 14 positions match TRBD2. In germline, CDR1 is MGHRA, CDR2 YSYEKL. The CDR3 is made up of 18 amino acids. V shed 1 base, J shed 2 bases, and the junction held 6 bases outside the gene matches.

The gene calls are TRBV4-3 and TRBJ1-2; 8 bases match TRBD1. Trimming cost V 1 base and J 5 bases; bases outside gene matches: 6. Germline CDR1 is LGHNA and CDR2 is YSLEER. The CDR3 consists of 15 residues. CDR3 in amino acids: CASSQAGQGRYGYTF. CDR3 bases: TGCGCCAGCAGCCAAGCCGGACAGGGCCGATATGGCTACACCTTC.

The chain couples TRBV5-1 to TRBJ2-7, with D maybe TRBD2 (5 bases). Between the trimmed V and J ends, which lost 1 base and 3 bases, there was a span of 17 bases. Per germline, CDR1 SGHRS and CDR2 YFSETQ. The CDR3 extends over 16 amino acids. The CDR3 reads CASSLRRSGSVYEQYF. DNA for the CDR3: TGCGCCAGCAGCTTGAGACGGAGCGGTTCTGTCTACGAGCAGTACTTC.

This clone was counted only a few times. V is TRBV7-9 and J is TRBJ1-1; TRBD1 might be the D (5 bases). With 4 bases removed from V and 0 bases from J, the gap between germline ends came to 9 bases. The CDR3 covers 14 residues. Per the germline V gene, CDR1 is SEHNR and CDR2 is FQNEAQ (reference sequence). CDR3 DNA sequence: TGTGCCAGCAGCTCCCAAGGGGTGAACACTGAAGCTTTCTTT. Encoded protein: CASSSQGVNTEAFF.

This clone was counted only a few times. The CDR3 spells CASSQTYVNTEAFF. The CDR3 nucleotides read TGTGCCAGCAGTCAAACCTACGTGAACACTGAAGCTTTCTTT. The chain recombines TRBV7-9 with TRBJ1-1; D is unresolved. Germline loops: CDR1 SEHNR, CDR2 FQNEAQ (reference sequence). The CDR3 loop spans 14 amino acids. Trimming removed 6 bases at V and 0 bases at J, with 11 bases between.

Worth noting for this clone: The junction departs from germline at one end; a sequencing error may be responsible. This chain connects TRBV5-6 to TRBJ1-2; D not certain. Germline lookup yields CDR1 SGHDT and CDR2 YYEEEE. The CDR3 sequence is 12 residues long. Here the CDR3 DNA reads TGTGCCAGCAGCTTGGGCCCCCGAGGAGGTTCCTTC. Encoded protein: CASSLGPRGGSF.

CDR3 sequence (DNA): TGTGCCAGCAGCTTGAATCGTATAGTGAACACTGAAGCTTTCTTT. Translating gives CASSLNRIVNTEAFF. The chain combines TRBV5-4 with TRBJ1-1; D ambiguous. The V gene's germline CDR1 is SGHNT and CDR2 YYREEE (reference sequence). The CDR3 totals 15 residues. Deletions cut 1 base from V and 0 bases from J, with 10 bases between. Combining the CDR3 with reference TRBV5-4 and TRBJ1-1 gives the whole variable domain ETGVTQSPTHLIKTRGQQVTLRCSSQSGHNTVSWYQQALGQGPQFIFQYYREEENGRGNFPPRFSGLQFPNYSSELNVNALELDDSALYLCASSLNRIVNTEAFFGQGTRLTVV.

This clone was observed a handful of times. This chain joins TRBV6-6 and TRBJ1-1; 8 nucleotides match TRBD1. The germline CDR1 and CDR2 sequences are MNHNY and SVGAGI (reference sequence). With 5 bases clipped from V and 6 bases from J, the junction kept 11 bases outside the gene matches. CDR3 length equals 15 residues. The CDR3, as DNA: TGTGCCAGCAGTCCCTCCAACAGGGGGGCCTCTGAAGCTTTCTTT. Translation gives CASSPSNRGASEAFF.

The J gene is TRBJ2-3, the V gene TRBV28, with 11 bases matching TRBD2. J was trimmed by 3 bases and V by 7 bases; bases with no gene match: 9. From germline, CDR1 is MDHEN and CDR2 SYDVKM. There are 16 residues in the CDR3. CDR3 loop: CASTIAGGTLTDTQYF. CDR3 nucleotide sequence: TGTGCCAGCACCATAGCGGGAGGGACATTGACAGATACGCAGTATTTT.

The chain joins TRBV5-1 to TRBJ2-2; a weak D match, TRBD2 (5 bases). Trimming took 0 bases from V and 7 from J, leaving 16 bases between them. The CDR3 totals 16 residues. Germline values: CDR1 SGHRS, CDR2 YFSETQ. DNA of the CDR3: TGCGCCAGCAGCTTGGTACGGACTGTGGGATACGGGGAGCTGTTTTTT. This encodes CASSLVRTVGYGELFF.

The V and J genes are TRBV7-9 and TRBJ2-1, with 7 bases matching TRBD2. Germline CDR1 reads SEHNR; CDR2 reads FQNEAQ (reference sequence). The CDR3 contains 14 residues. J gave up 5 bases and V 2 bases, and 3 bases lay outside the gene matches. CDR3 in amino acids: CASSLLAEHNEQFF. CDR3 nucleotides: TGTGCCAGCAGCTTACTAGCGGAGCACAATGAGCAGTTCTTC.

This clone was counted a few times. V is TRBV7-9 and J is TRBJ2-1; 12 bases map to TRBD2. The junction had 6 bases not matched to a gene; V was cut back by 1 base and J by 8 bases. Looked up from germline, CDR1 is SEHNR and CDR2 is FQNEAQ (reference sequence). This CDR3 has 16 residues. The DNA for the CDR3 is TGTGCCAGCAGCTTAGGGACTAGCGGGAATTTCCATGAGCAGTTCTTC. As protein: CASSLGTSGNFHEQFF.